One sample yielded the 20 T cell receptor beta chains listed below, sequenced in a study of control samples from healthy donors and cancer patients. Sequencing was performed with immunoSEQ multiplex PCR; in TCRdb, only in-frame clones are kept and a portion is missing. The sample lists 90,000 or so clones; over 80% were seen once. Material: blood. These TCRs come from a man aged 25 to 40 in good health.

The gene calls are TRBV18 and TRBJ1-6, with D uncertain. The V end was cut by 2 bases, the J end by 6 bases, with 5 bases between. Germline V CDR1 and CDR2: KGHSH, LQKENI. The CDR3 has 13 residues. CDR3: CASSPNGNSPLHF. Here the CDR3 DNA reads TGTGCCAGCTCACCAAACGGTAATTCACCCCTCCACTTT.

This chain connects TRBV30 to TRBJ1-2; 9 bases are a match to TRBD1. The CDR3 extends over 12 amino acids. Germline lookup yields CDR1 GTSNPN and CDR2 SVGIG (reference sequence). V lost 7 bases, J lost 7 bases, and 7 bases stayed unmatched. CDR3 coding DNA: TGTGCCTCCCGGGACAGGGAGGGTGGCTACACCTTC. Translated, it gives CASRDREGGYTF.

The genes are TRBV18 and TRBJ2-5, with 12 positions matching TRBD1. The germline CDR1 and CDR2 sequences are KGHSH and LQKENI. Trimming removed 3 bases from V and 5 bases from J; junction bases left unmatched: 7. The CDR3 has 16 amino acids. This CDR3 reads CASSPVAGQGAETQYF. DNA of the CDR3: TGTGCCAGCTCACCCGTTGCGGGACAGGGGGCCGAGACCCAGTACTTC.

V usage is TRBV2 and J usage is TRBJ1-4; D is ambiguous. The V end was cut by 9 bases, the J end by 8 bases, with 19 bases between. This CDR3 has 14 amino acids. Germline CDR1 is SNHLY and CDR2 is FYNNEI. The CDR3 region is CASRGSSQEEKLFF. The DNA of the CDR3 is TGTGCCAGTCGCGGGTCTTCTCAGGAGGAAAAACTGTTTTTT.

The chain employs TRBV19 and TRBJ1-5; 7 nucleotides agree with TRBD1. CDR3 length: 15 amino acids. Trimming at V came to 7 bases and at J to 5 bases, leaving 11 bases not matched to a gene. Germline V gene lookup returns CDR1 LNHDA and CDR2 SQIVND (reference sequence). CDR3 coding DNA: TGTGCCAGTACAACCATCGGACAGGCTTATCAGCCCCAGCATTTT. This encodes CASTTIGQAYQPQHF.

This chain uses TRBV2 with TRBJ2-5; 11 bases fit TRBD2. The CDR3 totals 18 residues. In germline, CDR1 is SNHLY, CDR2 FYNNEI. V shed 0 bases and J 5 bases; nucleotides not matched to a gene: 11. CDR3 in amino acids: CASSEATQVAGGRETQYF. The CDR3 nucleotides read TGTGCCAGCAGTGAAGCGACTCAGGTAGCGGGGGGGCGTGAGACCCAGTACTTC.

This chain uses TRBV7-9 with TRBJ1-2; D possibly corresponds to TRBD1 (6 bases). Germline V lookup: CDR1 SEHNR, CDR2 FQNEAQ (reference sequence). CDR3 length: 13 amino acids. V was clipped by 5 bases and J by 3 bases, with 10 bases between them. CDR3 sequence reads: CASSPGQYYGYTF. The CDR3, as DNA: TGTGCCAGCAGCCCTGGACAGTACTATGGCTACACCTTC.

The DNA for the CDR3 is TGTGCCAGCAGCGTAGATGTAGGGGAGCTGTTTTTT. This encodes CASSVDVGELFF. This chain uses TRBV9 with TRBJ2-2; D call uncertain. The V gene's germline CDR1 is SGDLS and CDR2 YYNGEE. The CDR3 loop spans 12 amino acids. The V end lost 0 bases, the J end lost 8 bases, and 5 bases lay between the germline ends. Full variable domain (rest looked up from reference TRBV9 and TRBJ2-2): DSGVTQTPKHLITATGQRVTLRCSPRSGDLSVYWYQQSLDQGLQFLIQYYNGEERAKGNILERFSAQQFPDLHSELNLSSLELGDSALYFCASSVDVGELFFGEGSRLTVL.

The V gene is TRBV5-1, the J gene TRBJ1-2; TRBD1 might be the D (5 bases). This CDR3 spans 17 amino acids. From germline, CDR1 is SGHRS and CDR2 YFSETQ. Trimming cost V 3 bases and J 1 base, with 19 bases left between them. For the CDR3, the DNA is TGCGCCAGCAGCTCGGAGGGACTCCCTCCTCTTAACTATGGCTACACCTTC. Amino acids: CASSSEGLPPLNYGYTF. The full variable domain, in which reference TRBV5-1 and TRBJ1-2 provide the parts outside the CDR3, is KAGVTQTPRYLIKTRGQQVTLSCSPISGHRSVSWYQQTPGQGLQFLFEYFSETQRNKGNFPGRFSGRQFSNSRSEMNVSTLELGDSALYLCASSSEGLPPLNYGYTFGSGTRLTVV.

The chain employs TRBV21-1 and TRBJ2-1; the table's D gene call, TRBD1, was not cross checked with the DNA. TRBV21-1 is a pseudogene. CDR3 length: 15 residues. CDR3 in amino acids: CASSKEGDRAKGQFF. The CDR3 DNA reads as TGTGCCAGCAGCAAGGAGGGGGACAGGGCGAAGGGGCAGTTCTTC.

The CDR3 is CASSLFGGHFYNEQFF. The CDR3 nucleotides read TGTGCCAGCAGCTTATTCGGGGGGCATTTTTACAATGAGCAGTTCTTC. J is TRBJ2-1 and V is TRBV11-2; D perhaps matches TRBD2 (7 bases). The CDR3 is 16 amino acids. Germline assignment: CDR1 SGHAT and CDR2 FQNNGV. Trimming took off 2 bases at V and 4 bases at J, with 15 bases between the two ends.

DNA of the CDR3: TGTGCCAGCAGCTTGGTCGTGGGCGGGGGGGCAGATACGCAGTATTTT. Protein: CASSLVVGGGADTQYF. The V call is TRBV5-5, the J call TRBJ2-3; the match to TRBD2 covers 9 bases. The CDR3 consists of 16 residues. The germline V gene has CDR1 SGHKS and CDR2 YYEKEE (reference sequence). After removal of 0 bases from V and 4 bases from J, the junction contained 6 bases not matched to a gene.

V gene TRBV7-9 combines with J gene TRBJ2-1; 15 nucleotides agree with TRBD2. The CDR3 sequence is 16 residues long. V lost 4 bases, J lost 9 bases, and 7 bases stayed unmatched. From germline, CDR1 is SEHNR and CDR2 FQNEAQ (reference sequence). The CDR3 DNA is TGTGCCAGCAGCTCGAGGACTAGCGGGGGGGCGGTTGAGCAGTTCTTC. This gives the protein CASSSRTSGGAVEQFF.

This clone was picked up a small number of times. The chain has TRBV6-6 and TRBJ2-7; D not certain. CDR1 is MNHNY and CDR2 is SVGAGI in the germline V gene (reference sequence). V was shortened by 3 bases and J by 3 bases, with 9 bases between the two germline ends. There are 13 residues in the CDR3. CDR3 coding DNA: TGTGCCAGCAGTTATGGGCCTAGCTACGAGCAGTACTTC. Its protein product is CASSYGPSYEQYF.

CDR3 residues: CASSRTSSTDTQYF. The CDR3 coding sequence is TGCGCCAGCAGCAGGACTAGCAGCACAGATACGCAGTATTTT. The V call is TRBV5-1, the J call TRBJ2-3; 8 bases are shared with TRBD2. The CDR3 is made up of 14 amino acids. From germline, CDR1 is SGHRS and CDR2 YFSETQ. The V gene end was trimmed by 4 bases and the J gene end by 0 bases; junction bases not matched to a gene: 1.

The chain is built from TRBV11-2 and TRBJ2-3, with TRBD2 identical over 9 bases. The CDR3 extends over 19 amino acids. Germline V gene sequence: CDR1 SGHAT, CDR2 FQNNGV. V gave up 4 bases and J gave up 2 bases; unmatched junction bases: 16. The CDR3 DNA follows: TGTGCCAGCAGCTCCCCCTGGGGCCGAGCGGGGGGACTCACAGATACGCAGTATTTT. Translating gives CASSSPWGRAGGLTDTQYF.

The chain uses TRBV5-1 and TRBJ2-3, with TRBD1 matching over 8 bases. CDR1 is SGHRS and CDR2 is YFSETQ in the germline V gene. The CDR3 totals 15 residues. The J segment lost 1 base and the V segment lost 4 bases, leaving 5 bases of the junction unmatched. DNA of the CDR3: TGCGCCAGCAGCCTGCAGGGGGCAGGCACAGATACGCAGTATTTT. Protein product: CASSLQGAGTDTQYF.

In the case of this clone: Germline is not matched at one junction end, which may reflect a read error. The J gene is TRBJ2-7, the V gene TRBV7-9; D may be TRBD1 (6 bases). Germline loops: CDR1 SEHNR, CDR2 FQNEAQ (reference sequence). The CDR3 has 14 residues. CDR3 nucleotide sequence: TGTACCAGCAGCCCTCAACAGGGATCCTACGAGCAGTACTTC. Encoded protein: CTSSPQQGSYEQYF.

This clone was detected only a few times. The chain couples TRBV2 to TRBJ1-2; D is perhaps TRBD1 (5 bases). Trimming took 5 bases from V and 0 from J, leaving 19 bases between them. The germline V gene encodes CDR1 SNHLY and CDR2 FYNNEI. The CDR3 length is 17 residues. CDR3 DNA: TGTGCCAGCAGTAGGGGACTGTCGGGCCTCTCTAACTATGGCTACACCTTC. Residues: CASSRGLSGLSNYGYTF.

In its sample, this clone ranks as medium-sized (0.01 to 0.1%). V and J are TRBV12-3 or TRBV12-4 and TRBJ1-1; D may be TRBD1 (5 bases). The V and J ends lost 7 bases and 4 bases respectively, with 13 bases between them. The CDR3 totals 13 residues. The CDR3 protein is CASTLLGATEAFF. CDR3 nucleotides: TGTGCCAGCACCCTGCTCGGGGCCACTGAAGCTTTCTTT.